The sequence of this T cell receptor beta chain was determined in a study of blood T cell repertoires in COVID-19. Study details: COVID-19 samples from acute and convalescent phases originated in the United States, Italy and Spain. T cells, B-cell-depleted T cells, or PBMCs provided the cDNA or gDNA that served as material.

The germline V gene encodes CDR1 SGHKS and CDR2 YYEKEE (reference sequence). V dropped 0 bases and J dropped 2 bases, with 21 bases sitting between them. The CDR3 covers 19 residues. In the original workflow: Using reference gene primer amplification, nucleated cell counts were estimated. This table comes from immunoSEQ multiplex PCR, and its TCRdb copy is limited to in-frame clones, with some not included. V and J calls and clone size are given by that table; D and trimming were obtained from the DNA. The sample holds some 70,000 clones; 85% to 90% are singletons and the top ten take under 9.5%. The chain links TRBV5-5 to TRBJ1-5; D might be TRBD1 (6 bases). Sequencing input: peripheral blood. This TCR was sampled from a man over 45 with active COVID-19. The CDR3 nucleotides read TGTGCCAGCAGCTTGGCCAACAGGGAAGGGGTGGTAGGCAATCAGCCCCAGCATTTT. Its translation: CASSLANREGVVGNQPQHF.